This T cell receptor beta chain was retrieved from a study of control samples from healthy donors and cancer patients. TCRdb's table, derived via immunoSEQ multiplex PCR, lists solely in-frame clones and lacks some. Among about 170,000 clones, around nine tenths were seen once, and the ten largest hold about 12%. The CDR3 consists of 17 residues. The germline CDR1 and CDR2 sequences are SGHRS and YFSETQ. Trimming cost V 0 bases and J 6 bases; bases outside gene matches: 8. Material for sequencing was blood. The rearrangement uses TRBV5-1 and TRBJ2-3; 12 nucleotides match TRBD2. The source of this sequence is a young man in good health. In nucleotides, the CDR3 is TGCGCCAGCAGCTTGGCCGCTAGCGGGGGGGCATGGGATACGCAGTATTTT. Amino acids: CASSLAASGGAWDTQYF.